This record looks at one T cell receptor (beta chain) sequence and its context. Antigen: not known. These data are taken from a study of T-cell reconstitution after alpha-beta-depleted transplantation in children. J was trimmed by 3 bases and V by 4 bases; bases with no gene match: 9. CDR1 MDHEN and CDR2 SYDVKM come from the germline V gene. The CDR3 sequence is 15 residues long. TCRbeta library preparation incorporated unique molecular identifiers. One entry per CDR3 protein results from TCRdb running MiXCR on the PCR reads. The sample records approximately 800,000 distinct CDR3 sequences, approximately 15% being singletons. Overall study findings and caveats: Day-60 TCRbeta diversity that was high in some patients was derived from surviving recipient T cells and thymic progenitors. Several hundred graft clones that had expanded were reportedly the source of alpha-beta T cells about two months after transplant.

The sample in question was PBMCs, mostly from graft donor cells, obtained 360 days after TCRalphabeta/CD19-depleted stem cell transplant. The sequence derives from a male patient younger than 18 who had a stem cell transplant for acute lymphoblastic leukemia, so the T cells may come from the graft donor. The J gene is TRBJ2-7, the V gene TRBV28, with 7 bases matching TRBD1. CDR3 DNA: TGTGCCAGCAGTTCCTACGGGACAGCCAACTACGAGCAGTACTTC. Translating it yields CASSSYGTANYEQYF.